A single sample is the source of the 18 T cell receptor beta chains below, sequenced in a study of control samples from healthy donors and cancer patients. The assay was immunoSEQ multiplex PCR, and TCRdb's table has in-frame clones only and misses some. The profile shows more than 70,000 clones, approximately 93% of them singletons. The sequenced material came from blood. All receptors come from a woman in her 30s in good health.

DNA of the CDR3: TGTGCCAGCAGCTTCAGGGACAGGGCTAACTCCTACGAGCAGTACTTC. Amino acid sequence: CASSFRDRANSYEQYF. The chain employs TRBV11-2 and TRBJ2-7; 9 positions agree with TRBD1. V lost 3 bases and J lost 0; bases outside the gene matches: 6. The CDR3 spans 16 residues. Germline CDR1 and CDR2: SGHAT and FQNNGV.

V usage is TRBV24-1 and J usage is TRBJ2-1; 14 nucleotides match TRBD2. Germline lookup yields CDR1 KGHDR and CDR2 SFDVKD. The CDR3 sequence is 17 residues long. Trimming removed 9 bases from V and 7 bases from J; junction bases left unmatched: 13. This chain's CDR3 is CATGTMGLAGAWNEQFF. Written as DNA, the CDR3 is TGTGCCACCGGGACAATGGGACTAGCGGGAGCATGGAATGAGCAGTTCTTC.

The chain employs TRBV20-1 and TRBJ2-4; D not certain. This CDR3 region has 12 residues. Germline assignment: CDR1 DFQATT and CDR2 SNEGSKA (reference sequence). The V and J ends lost 3 bases and 1 base respectively, with 4 bases between them. CDR3 bases: TGCAGTGCTAGTATGGCCAAAAACATTCAGTACTTC. Protein product: CSASMAKNIQYF.

The chain carries TRBV6-5 and TRBJ1-6, with a tentative D call TRBD1 (5 bases). The germline V gene has CDR1 MNHEY and CDR2 SVGAGI. The length of the CDR3 is 15 residues. Trimming shortened V by 6 bases and J by 2 bases, and 11 bases separated the two germline ends. In DNA form, the CDR3 reads TGTGCCAGCAGCCAGACAGCAACCTATAATTCACCCCTCCACTTT. Its translation is CASSQTATYNSPLHF.

In this sample, this clone turned up a few times. J is TRBJ2-5 and V is TRBV27; D may correspond to TRBD1 or TRBD2 (5 bases each). CDR3 length: 11 residues. Germline V lookup: CDR1 MNHEY, CDR2 SMNVEV (reference sequence). V was pared by 8 bases and J by 4 bases, with 8 bases between. The CDR3 is CASLGPETQYF. The CDR3 region has the DNA TGTGCCAGCCTGGGACCAGAGACCCAGTACTTC.

This clone was seen once. This chain connects TRBV28 to TRBJ2-7, with D unclear. The CDR3 totals 11 residues. The V gene lost 5 bases and the J gene lost 7 bases, with 9 bases spanning the gap. Germline lookup yields CDR1 MDHEN and CDR2 SYDVKM. CDR3 nucleotide sequence: TGTGCCAGCAGTCTAAGGGTTGAGCAGTACTTC. As protein: CASSLRVEQYF.

This CDR3 reads CASSADGNTEAFF. CDR3 sequence (DNA): TGTGCCAGCAGTGCGGACGGGAACACTGAAGCTTTCTTT. The chain recombines TRBV12-3 or TRBV12-4 with TRBJ1-1; D is unclear. CDR3 length equals 13 residues. Trimming removed 5 bases at V and 1 base at J, with 8 bases between.

The V gene is TRBV11-2, the J gene TRBJ2-3; TRBD2 agrees at 13 bases. Per germline, CDR1 SGHAT and CDR2 FQNNGV. After removal of 5 bases from V and 6 bases from J, the junction contained 5 bases not matched to a gene. This CDR3 is built from 15 residues. The chain's CDR3 is CASSRLAGGADTQYF. The CDR3 bases are TGTGCCAGCAGCAGACTAGCGGGAGGAGCGGATACGCAGTATTTT.

The rearrangement links TRBV2 to TRBJ2-7; D remains ambiguous. The CDR3 is 11 residues long. The V end was cut by 3 bases, the J end by 4 bases, with 4 bases between. Germline V lookup: CDR1 SNHLY, CDR2 FYNNEI. CDR3: CASSELYEQYF. The DNA for the CDR3 is TGTGCCAGCAGTGAGCTGTACGAGCAGTACTTC.

Here the CDR3 reads CALITGGGNTIYF. As DNA, the CDR3 is TGTGCCTTAATAACAGGGGGCGGAAACACCATATATTTT. The chain carries TRBV30 and TRBJ1-3; TRBD1 matches 9 bases. Trimming at V came to 7 bases and at J to 4 bases, leaving 5 bases not matched to a gene. This CDR3 is 13 amino acids long. In germline, CDR1 is GTSNPN, CDR2 SVGIG (reference sequence). The entire variable domain, with the rest obtained from reference TRBV30 and TRBJ1-3, is as follows: SQTIHQWPATLVQPVGSPLSLECTVEGTSNPNLYWYRQAAGRGLQLLFYSVGIGQISSEVPQNLSASRPQDRQFILSSKKLLLSDSGFYLCALITGGGNTIYFGEGSWLTVV.

The chain uses TRBV9 and TRBJ1-5, with TRBD1 identical over 11 bases. Germline CDR1 is SGDLS and CDR2 is YYNGEE. The CDR3 length is 17 residues. Losses at the gene ends were 9 bases for V and 0 bases for J; bases not matched to a gene: 11. CDR3 in amino acids: CATKARDRGYSNQPQHF. The CDR3 DNA is TGTGCCACCAAAGCTCGGGACAGGGGGTATAGCAATCAGCCCCAGCATTTT.

In nucleotides, the CDR3 is TGTGCCAGCACCACACAGGGGTATAATTCACCCCTCCACTTT. Amino acid sequence: CASTTQGYNSPLHF. The genes are TRBV27 and TRBJ1-6; 7 bases agree with TRBD1. The CDR3 consists of 14 residues. The V gene end was trimmed by 7 bases and the J gene end by 4 bases; junction bases not matched to a gene: 4. Germline V CDR1 and CDR2: MNHEY, SMNVEV (reference sequence).

This clone was picked up a small number of times. J is TRBJ2-1 and V is TRBV4-1, with 8 bases matching TRBD1. This CDR3 region has 15 residues. Trimming at V came to 3 bases and at J to 7 bases, leaving 8 bases not matched to a gene. Looked up from germline, CDR1 is MGHRA and CDR2 is YSYEKL. In DNA form, the CDR3 reads TGCGCCAGCAGCCAGGCCAGGGGGCGAGGGAATGAGCAGTTCTTC. Its translation: CASSQARGRGNEQFF.

The CDR3 loop is CSGATGEGEKLFF. DNA of the CDR3: TGCAGCGGCGCTACAGGGGAGGGTGAAAAACTGTTTTTT. The V gene is TRBV29-1, the J gene TRBJ1-4; TRBD1 aligns across 7 bases. Unmatched junction bases numbered 9, after V lost 7 bases and J lost 7 bases. Germline CDR1 and CDR2: SQVTM and ANQGSEA. The CDR3 is made up of 13 amino acids.

The CDR3 region is CASSYTWAGEYEQYF. The CDR3 DNA reads as TGTGCCAGCAGTTACACGTGGGCAGGGGAATACGAGCAGTACTTC. The gene calls are TRBV6-2 or TRBV6-3 and TRBJ2-7; a possible D gene is TRBD1 (6 bases). Germline CDR1 reads MNHEY; CDR2 reads SVGEGT. This CDR3 is built from 15 residues. Trimming took off 2 bases at V and 4 bases at J, with 15 bases between the two ends.

This clone was detected only a few times. The gene calls are TRBV28 and TRBJ1-4; D ambiguous. The CDR3 sequence is 12 residues long. V lost 7 bases and J lost 6, with 9 bases in between. The germline gives CDR1 MDHEN, CDR2 SYDVKM. CDR3: CASNWRDEKLFF. CDR3 in DNA: TGTGCCAGCAACTGGCGAGATGAAAAACTGTTTTTT.

With respect to this clone: The identical CDR3 is also encoded by other nucleotide sequences in the sample. CDR3 protein: CASSVLATNTGELFF. The CDR3 coding sequence is TGTGCCAGCAGCGTACTAGCCACGAACACCGGGGAGCTGTTTTTT. This chain links TRBV9 with TRBJ2-2; possible D gene TRBD2, 5 bases. The germline CDR1 and CDR2 sequences are SGDLS and YYNGEE. The CDR3 loop spans 15 amino acids. Trimming shortened V by 1 base and J by 0 bases, and 7 bases separated the two germline ends. Based on the CDR3 plus reference TRBV9 and TRBJ2-2, the full variable domain is DSGVTQTPKHLITATGQRVTLRCSPRSGDLSVYWYQQSLDQGLQFLIQYYNGEERAKGNILERFSAQQFPDLHSELNLSSLELGDSALYFCASSVLATNTGELFFGEGSRLTVL.

The rearrangement uses TRBV7-3 and TRBJ2-1, with TRBD2 matching over 8 bases. This CDR3 spans 15 amino acids. After removal of 5 bases from V and 6 bases from J, the junction contained 9 bases not matched to a gene. The germline CDR1 and CDR2 sequences are SGHTA and FQGTGA. CDR3 residues: CASSPTGTRPNEQFF. Written as DNA, the CDR3 is TGTGCCAGCAGCCCGACCGGGACTAGGCCCAATGAGCAGTTCTTC.